A selection of T cell receptor beta chains follows, all from one sample in a study of T cells after yellow fever vaccination. TCRdb itself ran the 5' RACE reads through MiXCR, one entry per CDR3 protein. This sample has about 220,000 distinct CDR3 sequences; 3% to 3.5% occur once, and the top ten carry roughly 3.2%. Sequencing used CD4+ T cells sorted from PBMCs, obtained 10 days after the yellow fever booster vaccination. These receptors were collected from a man aged 18 to 29 who received the YFV17D yellow fever vaccine. Both conserved end residues are part of each CDR3. A D gene is named only where the DNA matches it firmly. Size is omitted from some rows. Given values are once, few, many or a class for expanded clones.

D gene	V gene	clone size	J gene	CDR3 protein	CDR3 DNA
NA	TRBV18	many	TRBJ2-7	CASSLGGGALSEQYF	TGTGCCAGCTCCCTCGGAGGGGGGGCTCTCTCCGAGCAGTACTTC
TRBD1	TRBV5-4	NA	TRBJ1-6	CASSPDRAVSNSPLHF	TGTGCCAGCAGCCCGGACAGGGCGGTATCTAATTCACCCCTCCACTTT
NA	TRBV4-1	many	TRBJ1-1	CASSQRMNTEAFF	TGCGCCAGCAGCCAAAGGATGAACACTGAAGCTTTCTTT
NA	TRBV12-3/TRBV12-4	few	TRBJ2-2	CASSSVGAVGELFF	TGTGCCAGCAGTTCTGTGGGGGCTGTCGGGGAGCTGTTTTTT
TRBD2	TRBV5-1	many	TRBJ2-1	CASSAPTSGSYNEQFF	TGCGCCAGCAGCGCGCCTACTAGCGGTTCCTACAATGAGCAGTTCTTC
TRBD2	TRBV28	few	TRBJ2-5	CASRGASGGQETQYF	TGTGCCAGCAGAGGGGCTAGCGGGGGCCAAGAGACCCAGTACTTC
NA	TRBV21-1	many	TRBJ2-1	CASSKGGGRYNEQFF	TGTGCCAGCAGCAAAGGCGGGGGGAGATACAATGAGCAGTTCTTC
NA	TRBV21-1	few	TRBJ1-3	CASSNKGPSGAGNTIYF	TGTGCCAGCAGCAACAAGGGACCCTCCGGGGCTGGAAACACCATATATTTT
NA	TRBV7-2	many	TRBJ2-3	CASSLQAARTDTQYF	TGTGCCAGCAGCTTACAGGCAGCACGCACAGATACGCAGTATTTT
NA	TRBV20-1	few	TRBJ2-1	CSARSKSGTSYNEQFF	TGCAGTGCTAGATCAAAATCGGGGACCTCCTACAATGAGCAGTTCTTC
NA	TRBV7-2	many	TRBJ1-5	CASSLGGLQPQHF	TGTGCCAGCAGCTTAGGAGGGTTGCAGCCCCAGCATTTT
TRBD1	TRBV5-1	many	TRBJ2-4	CASSLGTGGSRNIQYF	TGCGCCAGCAGCTTGGGCACAGGGGGTTCACGAAACATTCAGTACTTC
TRBD2	TRBV12-3/TRBV12-4	many	TRBJ2-2	CASRTSGGAGTGELFF	TGTGCCAGCAGGACTAGCGGGGGGGCCGGCACCGGGGAGCTGTTTTTT
TRBD1	TRBV20-1	NA	TRBJ2-5	CSARVWDSQETQYF	TGCAGTGCTCGGGTATGGGACAGCCAAGAGACCCAGTACTTC
TRBD1	TRBV12-3/TRBV12-4	many	TRBJ2-7	CASRIGQGGDEQYF	TGTGCCAGCAGGATAGGACAGGGCGGCGACGAGCAGTACTTC
NA	TRBV4-3	few	TRBJ1-3	CASSQDRLGGFSGNTIYF	TGCGCCAGCAGCCAAGATCGGCTGGGAGGGTTCTCTGGAAACACCATATATTTT
TRBD1	TRBV20-1	many	TRBJ2-7	CSARVGTGLNEQYF	TGCAGTGCTAGAGTAGGGACAGGGTTAAACGAGCAGTACTTC
NA	TRBV20-1	few	TRBJ1-1	CSAMVAMNTEAFF	TGCAGTGCTATGGTGGCCATGAACACTGAAGCTTTCTTT
NA	TRBV5-4	few	TRBJ1-1	CASSSRTAMNTEAFF	TGTGCCAGCAGCTCGCGGACAGCGATGAACACTGAAGCTTTCTTT
NA	TRBV9	many	TRBJ2-2	CASSPGSLAVTGELFF	TGTGCCAGCAGCCCCGGGTCGCTAGCCGTCACCGGGGAGCTGTTTTTT
NA	TRBV5-1	few	TRBJ2-1	CASSLNSIYEQFF	TGCGCCAGCAGCTTGAATAGTATCTATGAGCAGTTCTTC
NA	TRBV7-2	many	TRBJ2-7	CASSSRQGSYEQYF	TGTGCCAGCAGCTCCAGGCAGGGGTCCTACGAGCAGTACTTC
NA	TRBV20-1	NA	TRBJ2-5	CSASGSQMGETQYF	TGCAGTGCTAGCGGTTCCCAAATGGGAGAGACCCAGTACTTC
TRBD2	TRBV6-2/TRBV6-3	few	TRBJ2-4	CASSYFRLFPGLAGKNIQYF	TGTGCCAGCAGTTACTTCCGCTTGTTCCCGGGACTAGCGGGGAAAAACATTCAGTACTTC
NA	TRBV2	NA	TRBJ2-3	CASSERASSPGTQYF	TGTGCCAGCAGTGAAAGGGCTAGCTCCCCCGGTACGCAGTATTTT
NA	TRBV20-1	few	TRBJ2-3	CSAPSGDTQYF	TGCAGTGCACCCTCGGGAGATACGCAGTATTTT
NA	TRBV3-1	NA	TRBJ1-1	CASSPRGGETEAFF	TGTGCCAGCAGCCCCCGGGGGGGGGAAACTGAAGCTTTCTTT
NA	TRBV12-3/TRBV12-4	many	TRBJ2-2	CASSLTEGTGELFF	TGTGCCAGCAGTTTGACAGAGGGCACCGGGGAGCTGTTTTTT
NA	TRBV7-2	NA	TRBJ1-4	CASSLRDIRTNEKLFF	TGTGCCAGCAGCTTACGAGACATACGCACTAATGAAAAACTGTTTTTT
NA	TRBV7-2	few	TRBJ1-1	CASSVMEGFGNTEAFF	TGTGCCAGCAGCGTTATGGAGGGTTTTGGAAACACTGAAGCTTTCTTT
NA	TRBV5-5	many	TRBJ1-1	CASSWGTGRAFF	TGTGCCAGCAGCTGGGGGACGGGGCGAGCTTTCTTT
NA	TRBV15	few	TRBJ1-4	CATSRAGAGEKLFF	TGTGCCACCAGCAGAGCAGGGGCGGGTGAAAAACTGTTTTTT
NA	TRBV7-3	few	TRBJ2-5	CASSPTGLVKTQYF	TGTGCCAGCAGCCCTACAGGGCTGGTGAAGACCCAGTACTTC
NA	TRBV20-1	NA	TRBJ1-1	CSALSYSLSTEAFF	TGCAGTGCCCTGAGCTATTCCCTTTCCACTGAAGCTTTCTTT
NA	TRBV6-1	NA	TRBJ1-1	CASTRTANTEAFF	TGTGCCAGCACGAGGACAGCGAACACTGAAGCTTTCTTT
NA	TRBV5-1	few	TRBJ1-5	CASRPDSYSNQPQHF	TGCGCCAGCAGGCCAGACAGTTATAGCAATCAGCCCCAGCATTTT
NA	TRBV5-1	few	TRBJ2-7	CASSGPGASYEQYF	TGCGCCAGCAGCGGTCCGGGGGCCTCCTACGAGCAGTACTTC
NA	TRBV5-1	many	TRBJ2-2	CASSLGTRGPGELFF	TGCGCCAGCAGCCTAGGGACTAGGGGGCCCGGGGAGCTGTTTTTT
NA	TRBV4-1	NA	TRBJ1-2	CASSQEPGSGYTF	TGCGCCAGCAGCCAAGAACCAGGGTCTGGCTACACCTTC
NA	TRBV6-2/TRBV6-3	few	TRBJ2-5	CASSQPPTETQYF	TGTGCCAGCAGTCAGCCCCCTACGGAGACCCAGTACTTC
NA	TRBV6-2/TRBV6-3	few	TRBJ1-2	CASKRTATGYTF	TGTGCCAGCAAGAGGACAGCGACCGGCTACACCTTC
TRBD2	TRBV6-5	many	TRBJ2-1	CASSSRKAGRTNEQFF	TGTGCCAGCAGTTCCCGGAAAGCGGGGAGAACCAATGAGCAGTTCTTC
TRBD2	TRBV7-2	many	TRBJ2-5	CASSKRGAGETQYF	TGTGCCAGCAGCAAGCGGGGGGCCGGGGAGACCCAGTACTTC
NA	TRBV6-6	few	TRBJ1-5	CAGRPPLHF	TGTGCCGGTAGACCCCCTCTGCATTTT
NA	TRBV12-3/TRBV12-4	few	TRBJ1-2	CASRGDNYGYTF	TGTGCCAGCAGGGGGGACAACTATGGCTACACCTTC
NA	TRBV9	NA	TRBJ2-1	CASTSQAGSYNEQFF	TGTGCCAGCACCTCTCAAGCTGGGTCCTACAATGAGCAGTTCTTC
NA	TRBV4-3	few	TRBJ1-2	CASSQDLFGGTYGYTF	TGCGCCAGCAGCCAAGATCTTTTCGGGGGCACCTATGGCTACACCTTC
TRBD2	TRBV24-1	many	TRBJ2-3	CATSPGGGIEGTDTQYF	TGTGCCACCAGTCCTGGCGGGGGAATAGAGGGCACAGATACGCAGTATTTT
NA	TRBV4-3	few	TRBJ2-5	CASSQDWGRETQYF	TGCGCCAGCAGCCAAGACTGGGGTCGCGAGACCCAGTACTTC
NA	TRBV24-1	many	TRBJ2-6	CAIDTGANVLTF	TGTGCCATCGACACTGGGGCCAACGTCCTGACTTTC
TRBD1	TRBV5-1	many	TRBJ2-7	CASSPRQGTYEQYF	TGCGCCAGCAGCCCCCGACAGGGCACCTACGAGCAGTACTTC
TRBD1	TRBV6-7	many	TRBJ2-2	CASSYPDRGPTGELFF	TGTGCCAGCAGTTACCCAGACAGGGGTCCTACCGGGGAGCTGTTTTTT
NA	TRBV7-9	many	TRBJ2-6	CASSPIGRLSGANVLTF	TGTGCCAGCAGCCCGATCGGACGGCTCTCTGGGGCCAACGTCCTGACTTTC
TRBD1	TRBV5-1	many	TRBJ2-2	CASGRTGGIGELFF	TGCGCCAGCGGGCGGACAGGGGGCATCGGGGAGCTGTTTTTT
NA	TRBV7-2	few	TRBJ1-2	CASSLVGFGYTF	TGTGCCAGCAGCTTAGTAGGTTTTGGCTACACCTTC